This TCR beta chain was recovered during a study of Graves' ophthalmopathy and Graves' hyperthyroidism. Scientists amplified the TCR beta CDR3 regions from RNA transcripts. RT-PCR with HTBI primers came first, then second-round multiplex PCR. In TCRdb, the multiplex PCR reads were re-called with MiXCR into one record per CDR3 protein. The table records about 640,000 distinct CDR3 sequences, over 40% of them present only once. Concerning this clonotype: This may be a read error: a much more frequent sequence differs by one nucleotide.

The CDR3 covers 11 residues. CDR1 and CDR2 from the germline V gene are KGHDR and SFDVKD. The J segment lost 5 bases and the V segment lost 11 bases, leaving 5 bases of the junction unmatched. The gene calls are TRBV24-1 and TRBJ2-7, with TRBD1 matching over 7 bases. The specimen was peripheral blood. The sequence came from an adult man with Graves' ophthalmopathy. The CDR3 protein is CASRGTDEQYF. CDR3 coding DNA: TGTGCCAGCAGGGGGACCGACGAGCAGTACTTC.